The following is a T cell receptor beta chain sequence with its context. The antigen remains undetermined. With the ViraFEST assay, the study expanded antigen-specific CD4+ T cells using viral peptide pools, then sequenced them. The culture ran for roughly ten days before CD4+ T cells were isolated. Either the BNT162b2 or mRNA-1273 vaccine was given to participants in two doses. Culturing of under 2.5 million PBMC per well took place with roughly 10 IU/ml IL-2 and approximately 9.9 ug/ml peptides. Cultures got half-medium changes with IL-2 on days 3 and 7. This specimen comes from a study of vaccination effects on CD4 cells after COVID-19. Sequencing used immunoSEQ multiplex PCR; TCRdb keeps in-frame clones, though not all of them. In the table there are roughly 23,000 clones, about three quarters of which are singletons. This sequence originates from a human donor who received a COVID-19 vaccine. The specimen was CD4+ T cells from PBMCs cultured with HCoV-NL63 spike peptides, collected after COVID-19 vaccination.

This CDR3 is CASSLGQGHIGETQYF. The DNA of the CDR3 is TGTGCCAGCAGTTTGGGACAGGGGCATATTGGGGAGACCCAGTACTTC. The chain couples TRBV27 to TRBJ2-5, with 10 positions matching TRBD1. Germline V lookup: CDR1 MNHEY, CDR2 SMNVEV (reference sequence). The V segment lost 3 bases and the J segment 5 bases; nucleotides outside the gene matches: 9. The length of the CDR3 is 16 residues.